Many counts were recorded for the clone carrying this TCR beta chain. Its antigen remains unknown. This sample is drawn from a study of CD8 T cells in ankylosing spondylitis. General study points: A motif of under ten highly homologous TCR beta variants was seen as apparently characteristic of ankylosing spondylitis blood.

The CDR3 has 16 amino acids. Each CDR3 protein gets one entry after TCRdb re-called the 5' RACE reads with MiXCR. This repertoire shows 220,000 or so distinct CDR3 sequences, about 18% found once; its top ten account for under 45%. This chain joins TRBV21-1 and TRBJ2-1; the table assigns TRBD2, which was not confirmed against the DNA. TRBV21-1 is listed as a pseudogene. This receptor was identified in a male donor with ankylosing spondylitis. The sample taken for sequencing was blood, either unsorted or a sorted T cell fraction (not recorded which). CDR3 loop: CASSKEDLYSYNEQFF. The CDR3 bases are TGTGCCAGCAGCAAAGAGGACTTATACTCCTACAATGAGCAGTTCTTC.